The clone carrying this T cell receptor (beta chain) has just a few counts. No antigen is known for it. This sample was taken from a study of human T cells and chemical hapten exposure. One entry per CDR3 protein, called by TCRdb with MiXCR from the RACE reads. The sample contains roughly 100,000 distinct CDR3 sequences, less than 35% of which appear only once. The time point here: patch test 3, about 24 weeks after DPC sensitization. Treatment specified: therapeutic diphenylcyclopropenone sensitization with weekly scalp DPC. General observations from the study: Following DPC sensitization, TCRs present above 1 in 1000 frequency showed no change.

The CDR3 contains 13 residues. The V gene's germline CDR1 is ENHRY and CDR2 SYGVKD. Deletions cut 4 bases from V and 8 bases from J, with 11 bases between. The chain joins TRBV10-3 to TRBJ1-4; D gene unclear. Source: whole blood, taken in connection with sensitization to the hapten diphenylcyclopropenone (DPC). The clonotype comes from a man in his forties with alopecia areata. Some clones in this sample may be carry-over from other donors' samples. DNA for the CDR3: TGTGCCATCAGTGGGCCTTTCGAGGAAAAACTGTTTTTT. Translating gives CAISGPFEEKLFF.